Each of the 10 T cell receptor beta chains below was sequenced from the same sample in a study of blood T cells in healthy people across ages. A second roughly 7 to 11 cycle PCR used barcoded and J-beta primers. TCRdb fed the 5' RACE reads into MiXCR, producing one record per CDR3 protein. The data show around 1,000,000 distinct CDR3 sequences, almost 25% seen once. The same data also contributed to another study, on T cells of mothers and their children.

Sequencing input: blood. All receptors come from a girl between 2 and 10 years old in good health.

The chain uses TRBV20-1 and TRBJ1-1; D remains unclear. The CDR3 runs 14 residues. Germline V gives CDR1 DFQATT, CDR2 SNEGSKA (reference sequence). V lost 5 bases to trimming and J lost 2 bases, with 15 bases between them. CDR3 sequence (DNA): TGCAGTGCTCTCGAGCCGACAATTAACACTGAAGCTTTCTTT. It yields the protein CSALEPTINTEAFF.

This chain joins TRBV6-4 and TRBJ2-5; 12 bases fit TRBD2. Germline CDR1 MRHNA, CDR2 SNTAGT. With 7 bases clipped from V and 3 bases from J, the junction kept 18 bases outside the gene matches. The CDR3 spans 19 residues. CDR3 sequence reads: CASTRGGLAGSGKEETQYF. For the CDR3, the DNA is TGTGCCAGCACCAGAGGGGGACTAGCGGGCTCGGGCAAAGAAGAGACCCAGTACTTC.

This rearrangement joins TRBV6-8 to TRBJ2-6, with D uncertain. Germline assignment: CDR1 MNHGY and CDR2 SAAAGT. The germline V and J ends were trimmed by 0 bases and 0 bases, with 6 bases remaining between them. The length of the CDR3 is 16 residues. The CDR3 coding sequence is TGTGCCAGCAGTTACTCGTACAGCTCTGGGGCCAACGTCCTGACTTTC. This translates into CASSYSYSSGANVLTF.

This clonotype was picked up a small number of times. This sequence joins TRBV13 and TRBJ1-2; the D is unclear. The CDR3 is 11 amino acids. The V end lost 2 bases, the J end lost 7 bases, and 5 bases lay between the germline ends. The germline V gene has CDR1 PRHDT and CDR2 FYEKMQ (reference sequence). CDR3 residues: CASSLPRGYTF. The CDR3 DNA reads as TGTGCCAGCAGCTTACCCCGTGGCTACACCTTC.

The CDR3 DNA is TGCAGTGCTAGCCTCGACGGGAGCAAAAACAATGAGCAGTTCTTC. This encodes CSASLDGSKNNEQFF. The rearrangement joins TRBV20-1 to TRBJ2-1; D might be TRBD2 (6 bases). The V gene lost 3 bases and the J gene lost 5 bases, with 17 bases spanning the gap. Germline V gives CDR1 DFQATT, CDR2 SNEGSKA (reference sequence). This CDR3 is built from 15 residues.

This clonotype was observed a handful of times. The CDR3 loop is CASSPRGGAWETQYF. The CDR3 DNA sequence: TGTGCCAGCAGCCCCCGGGGGGGCGCGTGGGAGACCCAGTACTTC. The chain is built from TRBV7-2 and TRBJ2-5; 8 bases are a match to TRBD2. This CDR3 is built from 15 residues. V lost 5 bases and J lost 5; bases outside the gene matches: 10. The germline gives CDR1 SGHTA, CDR2 FQGNSA. The variable domain in full, with the rest retrieved from reference TRBV7-2 and TRBJ2-5, is GAGVSQSPSNKVTEKGKDVELRCDPISGHTALYWYRQSLGQGLEFLIYFQGNSAPDKSGLPSDRFSAERTGGSVSTLTIQRTQQEDSAVYLCASSPRGGAWETQYFGPGTRLLVL.

V and J are TRBV7-9 and TRBJ1-5; D is unresolved. The CDR3 sequence is 14 residues long. V was shortened by 5 bases and J by 7 bases, with 15 bases between the two germline ends. Per the germline V gene, CDR1 is SEHNR and CDR2 is FQNEAQ (reference sequence). CDR3 in amino acids: CASSPAGGDQPQHF. DNA for the CDR3: TGTGCCAGCAGCCCGGCGGGAGGTGACCAGCCCCAGCATTTT. Supplemented by reference TRBV7-9 and TRBJ1-5, the full variable domain reads DTGVSQNPRHKITKRGQNVTFRCDPISEHNRLYWYRQTLGQGPEFLTYFQNEAQLEKSRLLSDRFSAERPKGSFSTLEIQRTEQGDSAMYLCASSPAGGDQPQHFGDGTRLSIL.

This clonotype has just a few counts. V and J are TRBV2 and TRBJ2-4; perhaps TRBD2 as D (5 bases). The CDR3 totals 16 residues. CDR1 is SNHLY, CDR2 FYNNEI, per germline. Trimming removed 6 bases from V and 0 bases from J, with 15 bases in between. CDR3 sequence reads: CASSPVAGEAKNIQYF. The DNA for the CDR3 is TGTGCCAGCAGCCCAGTGGCGGGTGAAGCCAAAAACATTCAGTACTTC.

This clonotype was counted between two and nine times. This rearrangement joins TRBV4-2 to TRBJ2-7, with D perhaps assigned TRBD1 or TRBD2 (6 bases each). The CDR3 is made up of 16 amino acids. Trimming cost V 0 bases and J 1 base, with 13 bases left between them. The germline V gene has CDR1 LGHNA and CDR2 YNFKEQ. The CDR3 loop reads CASSQEYSGASYEQYF. CDR3 DNA: TGTGCCAGCAGCCAAGAATATTCGGGGGCTTCCTACGAGCAGTACTTC.

The chain couples TRBV5-1 to TRBJ2-5; 8 bases are shared with TRBD1. V lost 0 bases and J lost 10; bases outside the gene matches: 11. The CDR3 is made up of 15 amino acids. The germline V gene has CDR1 SGHRS and CDR2 YFSETQ. The CDR3 here is CASSLETGARDGQYF. The CDR3 coding sequence is TGCGCCAGCAGCTTGGAGACAGGGGCTAGAGATGGCCAGTACTTC.